The count of the clone carrying this T cell receptor (beta chain) is one. Use of 60 Vbeta and 13 Jbeta primers characterized the PCR. Clones were read by immunoSEQ multiplex PCR, and TCRdb kept only the in-frame ones, dropping some. The data hold some 94,000 clones, with 70% to 80% observed a single time. This sample is drawn from a study of cytomegalovirus exposure and HLA in healthy donors. Although they were nominally healthy when sampled, donors likely had unrecorded immune exposures. The sequenced sample consisted of PBMCs. This clonotype was sampled from a man aged 35 to 55 in good health and CMV-seronegative.

CDR3 in DNA: TGTGCCAGCAGTAGCTCGGGACTAGGAATCTACGAGCAGTACTTC. As protein: CASSSSGLGIYEQYF. The chain couples TRBV28 to TRBJ2-5; 8 bases fit TRBD2. The tail of the sequence fits TRBJ2-7 better, so the J call may be wrong. Germline CDR1 reads MDHEN; CDR2 reads SYDVKM. The CDR3 consists of 15 residues.